One sample yielded the 27 T cell receptor beta chains listed below, sequenced in a study of identical twins. TCRdb re-analysed the 5' RACE reads in MiXCR, keeping a single row per CDR3 protein. This sample has just under 650,000 distinct CDR3 sequences, with less than 9% found just once. The same sample was also used in a study of yellow fever vaccine responses in identical twins.

The sample taken for sequencing was PBMCs. Receptors originate from a woman in her late teens or twenties in good health.

The chain uses TRBV25-1 and TRBJ2-7; 12 nucleotides line up with TRBD1. The germline V gene has CDR1 MGHDK and CDR2 SYGVNS. The ends lost 2 bases at V and 2 bases at J; junction bases unmatched: 1. This CDR3 contains 15 residues. CDR3 residues: CASSEGTGGPYEQYF. In DNA form, the CDR3 reads TGTGCCAGCAGTGAAGGGACAGGGGGCCCCTACGAGCAGTACTTC.

The V call is TRBV28, the J call TRBJ2-3; TRBD1 or TRBD2 may be the D gene (5 bases each). V shed 5 bases and J shed 7 bases, with 16 bases lying between them. The CDR3 extends over 14 amino acids. CDR1 and CDR2 (germline): MDHEN, SYDVKM. CDR3 DNA: TGTGCCAGCAGTCCTCTCGAGGGGCGAAATACGCAGTATTTT. Residues: CASSPLEGRNTQYF.

This clonotype was counted many times. The chain recombines TRBV12-3 or TRBV12-4 with TRBJ1-5; D gene ambiguous. The CDR3 extends over 13 amino acids. Trimming cost V 3 bases and J 3 bases, with 6 bases left between them. CDR3 bases: TGTGCCAGCAGTTTCTCAGACAATCAGCCCCAGCATTTT. It specifies CASSFSDNQPQHF.

The chain has TRBV5-1 and TRBJ2-6; D gene uncertain. The CDR3 is 17 residues long. Germline lookup yields CDR1 SGHRS and CDR2 YFSETQ. Trimming took 4 bases from V and 0 from J, leaving 14 bases between them. The CDR3 coding sequence is TGCGCCAGCAGCATCGTCCCCCATCGCTCTGGGGCCAACGTCCTGACTTTC. This sequence encodes CASSIVPHRSGANVLTF.

Here the CDR3 reads CAIRGGTPPYEQYF. Here the CDR3 DNA reads TGTGCCATCAGAGGTGGGACACCCCCCTACGAGCAGTACTTC. V and J are TRBV10-3 and TRBJ2-7; TRBD1 might be the D (6 bases). CDR1 and CDR2 (germline): ENHRY, SYGVKD. This CDR3 contains 14 residues. V was shortened by 6 bases and J by 2 bases, with 14 bases between the two germline ends.

The sample holds many counts of this clonotype. The chain joins TRBV4-1 to TRBJ1-2; D call uncertain. Trimming stripped 6 bases from V and 6 bases from J, with 20 bases between. Germline V gene sequence: CDR1 MGHRA, CDR2 YSYEKL. The CDR3 runs 15 residues. This chain's CDR3 is CASRATSGFYNGYTF. The CDR3, as DNA: TGCGCCAGCAGAGCTACCTCGGGGTTTTACAATGGCTACACCTTC.

This clonotype has at least ten counts. V is TRBV5-1 and J is TRBJ2-3; 7 bases match TRBD2. The J segment lost 5 bases and the V segment lost 0 bases, leaving 6 bases of the junction unmatched. Germline V gene sequence: CDR1 SGHRS, CDR2 YFSETQ. The CDR3 covers 15 residues. The CDR3 loop reads CASSLDAGDIDTQYF. The CDR3 DNA reads as TGCGCCAGCAGCTTGGACGCGGGAGATATAGATACGCAGTATTTT.

There are many counts of this clonotype. This chain links TRBV12-3 or TRBV12-4 with TRBJ2-2; 7 bases map to TRBD1. V shed 5 bases and J 1 base; nucleotides not matched to a gene: 4. CDR3 length equals 15 residues. The CDR3 nucleotides read TGTGCCAGCAGTCCGGGACAGCTGAACACCGGGGAGCTGTTTTTT. It is translated as CASSPGQLNTGELFF.

This clonotype occurred many times. The chain has TRBV15 and TRBJ2-3, with 8 bases identical to TRBD2. Germline assignment: CDR1 LNHNV and CDR2 YYDKDF (reference sequence). After removal of 1 base from V and 3 bases from J, the junction contained 6 bases not matched to a gene. The CDR3 spans 16 residues. The CDR3 DNA follows: TGTGCCACCAGCAGAGTTAGCGGGGAGGGGACAGATACGCAGTATTTT. This sequence encodes CATSRVSGEGTDTQYF.

This clonotype has a count of ten or more. CDR3: CASSYPGAQETQYF. Written as DNA, the CDR3 is TGTGCCAGCAGTTACCCAGGGGCCCAAGAGACCCAGTACTTC. This chain uses TRBV12-3 or TRBV12-4 with TRBJ2-5; a weak D match, TRBD1 (6 bases). Trimming took off 4 bases at V and 1 base at J, with 10 bases between the two ends. This CDR3 is 14 amino acids long.

The sample holds many counts of this clonotype. The chain uses TRBV2 and TRBJ1-5; D not certain. V dropped 3 bases and J dropped 6 bases, with 12 bases sitting between them. This CDR3 is built from 14 residues. The germline CDR1 and CDR2 sequences are SNHLY and FYNNEI. The CDR3 DNA follows: TGTGCCAGCAGTGATTCGGGGTTCGGTCAGCCCCAGCATTTT. It specifies CASSDSGFGQPQHF.

This clonotype was seen at least ten times. The CDR3 DNA reads TGCGCCAGCAGCCAAGGGCCGAGCTCCTATAATTCACCCCTCCACTTT. Its protein product is CASSQGPSSYNSPLHF. This chain joins TRBV4-1 and TRBJ1-6; D is uncertain. The germline V gene has CDR1 MGHRA and CDR2 YSYEKL. The CDR3 runs to 16 residues. The V end was cut by 1 base, the J end by 0 bases, with 7 bases between.

This clonotype has a handful of counts. The genes are TRBV29-1 and TRBJ1-2; 9 nucleotides match TRBD1. Germline values: CDR1 SQVTM, CDR2 ANQGSEA. This CDR3 contains 13 residues. Trimming took 6 bases from V and 2 from J; bases not matched to a gene: 4. CDR3 amino acids: CSVAQGANYGYTF. In DNA, the CDR3 is TGCAGCGTCGCACAGGGGGCGAACTATGGCTACACCTTC.

V usage is TRBV7-9 and J usage is TRBJ1-6; D may be TRBD1 (5 bases). The CDR3 has 14 residues. Deletions cut 6 bases from V and 7 bases from J, with 13 bases between. Germline-derived CDR1 and CDR2 are SEHNR and FQNEAQ (reference sequence). The CDR3 loop is CASRSTENNSPLHF. The CDR3 DNA reads as TGTGCCAGCAGATCGACAGAGAACAATTCACCCCTCCACTTT.

This clonotype was picked up a small number of times. The chain employs TRBV12-3 or TRBV12-4 and TRBJ1-6; D ambiguous. Trimming stripped 1 base from V and 6 bases from J, with 10 bases between. CDR3 length: 15 amino acids. This chain's CDR3 is CASSLGNIRNSPLHF. In DNA, the CDR3 is TGTGCCAGCAGTTTAGGCAATATTCGTAATTCACCCCTCCACTTT.

Only a few counts were recorded for this clonotype. The rearrangement links TRBV20-1 to TRBJ1-5, with no clear D. This CDR3 has 12 amino acids. Trimming took off 3 bases at V and 5 bases at J, with 8 bases between the two ends. Germline V gene data show CDR1 as DFQATT and CDR2 as SNEGSKA (reference sequence). Here the CDR3 DNA reads TGCAGTGCTAGTTTTGAGGATCAGCCCCAGCATTTT. Its protein product is CSASFEDQPQHF.

Of note for this clonotype: The conserved phenylalanine or tryptophan is not found at the CDR3 terminus, so this likely reflects a read error. The DNA is left out, because the CDR3 cannot be placed on it with certainty; the CDR3 is given as TCRdb lists it. The rearrangement uses TRBV6-5 and TRBJ2-1; the table's D call TRBD1 went unverified against the DNA. Germline V CDR1 and CDR2: MNHEY, SVGAGI. A total of 12 residues make up the CDR3, ends included. CDR3 protein: CASSATGGPRLL.

The chain has TRBV7-8 and TRBJ2-1; 11 bases are shared with TRBD1. V lost 5 bases and J lost 1; bases outside the gene matches: 7. This CDR3 contains 17 residues. The germline V gene has CDR1 SGHVS and CDR2 FQNEAQ. CDR3 coding DNA: TGTGCCAGCAGCGAATCCGGGACAGGGGGATCCTACAATGAGCAGTTCTTC. It encodes CASSESGTGGSYNEQFF. Drawing the rest from reference TRBV7-8 and TRBJ2-1, the complete variable domain is GAGVSQSPRYKVAKRGQDVALRCDPISGHVSLFWYQQALGQGPEFLTYFQNEAQLDKSGLPSDRFFAERPEGSVSTLKIQRTQQEDSAVYLCASSESGTGGSYNEQFFGPGTRLTVL.

This clonotype was recorded at least ten times. The chain's CDR3 is CASKEGSSYNEQFF. The CDR3 nucleotides read TGTGCCAGCAAGGAGGGGAGCTCCTACAATGAGCAGTTCTTC. J is TRBJ2-1 and V is TRBV2; TRBD2 might be the D (6 bases). Germline values: CDR1 SNHLY, CDR2 FYNNEI. V gave up 7 bases and J gave up 0 bases, with 10 bases separating them. This CDR3 region has 14 residues.

V gene TRBV28 combines with J gene TRBJ2-7; D uncertain. V dropped 10 bases and J dropped 3 bases, with 22 bases sitting between them. This CDR3 has 15 amino acids. Germline V lookup: CDR1 MDHEN, CDR2 SYDVKM. The CDR3 protein is CAISPYQKLHYEQYF. CDR3 DNA: TGTGCCATTTCCCCCTACCAGAAGCTCCACTACGAGCAGTACTTC.

This clonotype occurred many times. The chain joins TRBV6-5 to TRBJ1-6; D unresolved. V lost 4 bases and J 6 bases, leaving 4 bases between the germline ends. The CDR3 consists of 12 residues. Germline assignment: CDR1 MNHEY and CDR2 SVGAGI. The CDR3 region has the DNA TGTGCCAGCAGTTGGTCTAATTCACCCCTCCACTTT. Protein product: CASSWSNSPLHF.

The rearrangement uses TRBV11-3 and TRBJ2-3, with D maybe TRBD2 (5 bases). This CDR3 is 15 amino acids long. CDR1 and CDR2 (germline): SGHNT, YENEEA. Trimming pared 0 bases from V and 3 bases from J, leaving 10 bases between. CDR3 DNA sequence: TGTGCCAGCAGCTTAGATCCGCGGGTTACAGATACGCAGTATTTT. Translated: CASSLDPRVTDTQYF.

The chain couples TRBV6-1 to TRBJ2-3, with 10 bases identical to TRBD2. Germline CDR1 is MNHNS and CDR2 is SASEGT. With 7 bases clipped from V and 2 bases from J, the junction kept 6 bases outside the gene matches. CDR3 length: 15 amino acids. The CDR3 DNA reads as TGTGCCAGCAAACCTAGCGGGGGACCCACAGATACGCAGTATTTT. As protein: CASKPSGGPTDTQYF.

This clonotype has just a few counts. The V and J genes are TRBV10-3 and TRBJ2-1, with D possibly being TRBD2 (5 bases). Germline V lookup: CDR1 ENHRY, CDR2 SYGVKD. V lost 5 bases and J 4 bases, leaving 9 bases between the germline ends. CDR3 length equals 13 residues. This CDR3 is CAISSGIYNEQFF. The CDR3, as DNA: TGTGCCATCAGTAGCGGAATTTACAATGAGCAGTTCTTC.

This clonotype was counted a few times. This rearrangement joins TRBV14 to TRBJ2-2; possibly TRBD2 for D (6 bases). The CDR3 sequence is 15 residues long. V was clipped by 0 bases and J by 3 bases, with 8 bases between them. Per the germline V gene, CDR1 is SGHDN and CDR2 is FVKESK. The chain's CDR3 is CASSQERGHTGELFF. CDR3 sequence (DNA): TGTGCCAGCAGCCAAGAGCGGGGCCACACCGGGGAGCTGTTTTTT.

Ten or more counts support this clonotype. This rearrangement joins TRBV9 to TRBJ1-1, with 7 bases aligning to TRBD1. CDR1 SGDLS and CDR2 YYNGEE come from the germline V gene. The CDR3 contains 15 residues. The V segment lost 2 bases and the J segment 2 bases; nucleotides outside the gene matches: 6. CDR3 protein: CASSVRQGLNTEAFF. The CDR3 nucleotides are TGTGCCAGCAGCGTCCGACAGGGCCTCAACACTGAAGCTTTCTTT.

Only a few counts were recorded for this clonotype. The chain couples TRBV9 to TRBJ2-5; no reliable D call. CDR1 and CDR2 (germline): SGDLS, YYNGEE. Trimming removed 2 bases at V and 1 base at J, with 9 bases between. This CDR3 has 14 residues. The CDR3 protein is CASSVSSSQETQYF. CDR3 nucleotide sequence: TGTGCCAGCAGCGTCAGTAGTTCCCAAGAGACCCAGTACTTC. Based on the CDR3 plus reference TRBV9 and TRBJ2-5, the full variable domain is DSGVTQTPKHLITATGQRVTLRCSPRSGDLSVYWYQQSLDQGLQFLIQYYNGEERAKGNILERFSAQQFPDLHSELNLSSLELGDSALYFCASSVSSSQETQYFGPGTRLLVL.